The clone carrying this T cell receptor (beta chain) is medium-sized (0.01 to 0.1%) in the sample. Antigen: not known. CDR1 MNHEY and CDR2 SMNVEV come from the germline V gene (reference sequence). With V trimmed by 3 bases and J by 10 bases, 2 bases remained unmatched. This CDR3 contains 13 residues. cDNA was made from approximately 500 ng RNA using alpha and beta constant primers. Separate chain-specific third strand synthesis with multiplexing indices produced the alpha and beta libraries. TCRdb independently ran MiXCR on the 5' RACE reads; one entry per CDR3 protein. The data hold thousands of distinct CDR3 sequences, with roughly 9.9% observed a single time. The data belong to a study of HIV-infected patients and healthy controls. Study context: Viral load fell to undetectable in most of the 16 patients by the second blood draw.

The repertoire came from unfractionated whole blood and reflected all unsorted peripheral T cells. Findings and limits, study-wide: Healthy controls carried many MAIT alpha-chain CDR3s, while HIV+ repertoires had few. Diversity differences between study cohorts were not due to their slight age and sex differences. CMV-associated CDR3s mostly grew nonsignificantly during therapy, while HIV-associated CDR3s declined significantly.

This receptor was identified in an adult with HIV infection. The rearrangement joins TRBV27 to TRBJ1-6, with 8 bases that match TRBD1. Sequencing used blood, obtained before antiretroviral therapy. CDR3 region: CASSFDRGSPLHF. The CDR3 DNA is TGTGCCAGCAGTTTCGACAGGGGATCACCCCTCCACTTT.